This T cell receptor beta chain derives from a study of blood T cells in healthy people across ages. Overall study results and limits: Age advanced and TCR beta diversity per million T cells fell, roughly linearly. For the donors, CMV status was unknown and possibly confounded expanded clonotype changes.

The sample providers were healthy Caucasian people from Russia, aged roughly 6 to 90. Isolating PBMCs gave at least 6.5 million of these cells per sample. The CDR3 contains 14 residues. V lost 5 bases to trimming and J lost 5 bases, with 15 bases between them. Germline CDR1 reads MNHNY; CDR2 reads SVGAGI (reference sequence). This clonotype was recorded at least ten times. Its specificity is not known. Alongside a J-beta primer mix, a sample-barcoded 5' primer served in a second PCR lasting roughly 7 to 11 cycles. One entry per CDR3 protein results from TCRdb running MiXCR on the 5' RACE reads. The sample yields over 550,000 distinct CDR3 sequences, roughly 30% seen once.

Specimen: blood. V is TRBV6-6 and J is TRBJ2-5, with D possibly being TRBD2 (6 bases). The receptor comes from a woman aged 80 or over in good health. The CDR3 coding sequence is TGTGCCAGCAGTACCGGGGGTACTGGGGAGACCCAGTACTTC. Its translation is CASSTGGTGETQYF.